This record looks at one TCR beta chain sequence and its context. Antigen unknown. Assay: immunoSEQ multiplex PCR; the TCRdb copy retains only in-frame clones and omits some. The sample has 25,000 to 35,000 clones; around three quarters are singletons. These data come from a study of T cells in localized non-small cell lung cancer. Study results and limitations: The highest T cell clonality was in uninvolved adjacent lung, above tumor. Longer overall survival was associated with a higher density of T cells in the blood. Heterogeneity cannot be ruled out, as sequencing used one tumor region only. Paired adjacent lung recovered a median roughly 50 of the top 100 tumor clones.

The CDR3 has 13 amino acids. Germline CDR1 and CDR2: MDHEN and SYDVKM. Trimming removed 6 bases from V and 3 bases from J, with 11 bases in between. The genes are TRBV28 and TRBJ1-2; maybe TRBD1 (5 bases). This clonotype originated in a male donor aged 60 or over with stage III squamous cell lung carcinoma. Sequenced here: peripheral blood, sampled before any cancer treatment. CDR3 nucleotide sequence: TGTGCCAGCAGAGCCGGGACGCACTATGGCTACACCTTC. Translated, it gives CASRAGTHYGYTF.